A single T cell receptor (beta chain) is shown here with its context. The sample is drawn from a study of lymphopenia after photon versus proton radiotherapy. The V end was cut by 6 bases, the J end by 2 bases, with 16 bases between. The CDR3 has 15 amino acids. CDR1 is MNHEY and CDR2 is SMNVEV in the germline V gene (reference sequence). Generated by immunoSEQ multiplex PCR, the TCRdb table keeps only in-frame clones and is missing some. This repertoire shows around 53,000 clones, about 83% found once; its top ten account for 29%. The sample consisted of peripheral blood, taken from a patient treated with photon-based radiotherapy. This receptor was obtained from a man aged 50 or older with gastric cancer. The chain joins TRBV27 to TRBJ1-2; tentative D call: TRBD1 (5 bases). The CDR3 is CASRASSGPNYGYTF. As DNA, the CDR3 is TGTGCCAGCAGGGCCTCGTCGGGGCCGAACTATGGCTACACCTTC.